This passage covers 32 T cell receptor beta chains from one sample sequenced in a study of T cell responses to AZD1222 COVID-19 vaccine. Using immunoSEQ multiplex PCR, the repertoire was profiled, and TCRdb retains in-frame clones only, with some absent. The table includes roughly 150,000 clones, 85% to 95% detected once. The sample was peripheral blood, taken on day 0 of AZD1222 vaccination. Every receptor here comes from an adult in good health.

The rearrangement uses TRBV19 and TRBJ2-1, with a tentative D call TRBD2 (6 bases). Trimming removed 5 bases from V and 5 bases from J, with 16 bases in between. The CDR3 is made up of 15 amino acids. The germline CDR1 and CDR2 sequences are LNHDA and SQIVND (reference sequence). The CDR3, as DNA: TGTGCCAGTAGTCCCCACAGAACTAGCAACAATGAGCAGTTCTTC. Translating it yields CASSPHRTSNNEQFF.

The gene calls are TRBV5-1 and TRBJ2-1; no definite D call. CDR3 length equals 14 residues. Trimming took 4 bases from V and 2 from J, leaving 10 bases between them. The germline CDR1 and CDR2 sequences are SGHRS and YFSETQ. The CDR3 is CASSPEPPYNEQFF. The CDR3 nucleotides are TGCGCCAGCAGCCCGGAACCTCCCTACAATGAGCAGTTCTTC.

Only a few counts were recorded for this clone. The chain carries TRBV6-4 and TRBJ2-1; a weak D match, TRBD2 (5 bases). The V end was cut by 4 bases, the J end by 10 bases, with 14 bases between. The CDR3 loop spans 13 amino acids. Germline CDR1 is MRHNA and CDR2 is SNTAGT. The CDR3 DNA reads TGTGCCAGCAGTGTGGACGGCCCGGGGGAGCAGTTCTTC. It is translated as CASSVDGPGEQFF.

This chain links TRBV2 with TRBJ2-2; D is undetermined. Germline V gene sequence: CDR1 SNHLY, CDR2 FYNNEI. Trimming removed 4 bases from V and 4 bases from J, with 13 bases in between. CDR3 length: 15 residues. In DNA form, the CDR3 reads TGTGCCAGCAGTGTGGGTCAGGAATCCACCGGGGAGCTGTTTTTT. Translation gives CASSVGQESTGELFF.

Regarding this clone: The germline gene is not matched at one end of the junction; a read error may be the cause. The V gene is TRBV27, the J gene TRBJ2-3; D may be TRBD1 or TRBD2 (7 bases each). Germline V gives CDR1 MNHEY, CDR2 SMNVEV (reference sequence). CDR3 length equals 12 residues. The CDR3 bases are TGTGCCAGCAGGTACCCGGGGGGACAGTTGGATTTT. Translated: CASRYPGGQLDF.

V gene TRBV3-1 (or the pseudogene TRBV3-2) combines with J gene TRBJ2-2; 13 nucleotides match TRBD2. The CDR3 has 17 residues. Germline CDR1 reads LGHDT; CDR2 reads YNNKEL (reference sequence). J gave up 6 bases and V 5 bases, and 9 bases lay outside the gene matches. The CDR3 coding sequence is TGTGCCAGCAGCACCAGGACTAGCGGGAGTCTGGCCGGGGAGCTGTTTTTT. It translates to CASSTRTSGSLAGELFF.

The V and J genes are TRBV4-1 and TRBJ1-1, with D unresolved. CDR3 length: 13 residues. CDR1 is MGHRA and CDR2 is YSYEKL in the germline V gene. The V end was cut by 0 bases, the J end by 2 bases, with 4 bases between. The CDR3 region is CASSQEVNTEAFF. The CDR3 DNA follows: TGCGCCAGCAGCCAAGAAGTAAACACTGAAGCTTTCTTT.

This clone was recorded only once. This chain uses TRBV5-1 with TRBJ2-1, with TRBD2 matching over 11 bases. The CDR3 has 14 amino acids. Germline trimming cut 6 bases from V and 8 bases from J; bases unmatched to any gene: 7. Per the germline V gene, CDR1 is SGHRS and CDR2 is YFSETQ. DNA for the CDR3: TGCGCCAGCATCCCCACTAGCGGGAGTTATGAGCAGTTCTTC. This translates into CASIPTSGSYEQFF.

The count of this clone is one. The CDR3 nucleotides are TGTGCCAGCTCACCACCCCTGGGGGGGGGAAAGGACGAGCAGTACTTC. It is translated as CASSPPLGGGKDEQYF. V is TRBV18 and J is TRBJ2-7, with TRBD2 identical over 7 bases. This CDR3 comprises 16 residues. With V trimmed by 0 bases and J by 5 bases, 10 bases remained unmatched. Germline V gives CDR1 KGHSH, CDR2 LQKENI.

This chain connects TRBV2 to TRBJ1-3, with TRBD1 as a possible D gene (6 bases). The V and J ends lost 2 bases and 4 bases respectively, with 12 bases between them. Germline V gene sequence: CDR1 SNHLY, CDR2 FYNNEI. The CDR3 length is 15 residues. The CDR3, as DNA: TGTGCCAGCAGTGAAATGGGGGCCAAAGGAAACACCATATATTTT. Amino acids: CASSEMGAKGNTIYF.

The table lists this clone with a count of one. CDR3: CASSKPWGGREVPPQHF. The CDR3 coding sequence is TGTGCCAGCAGCAAACCCTGGGGGGGGCGGGAAGTACCGCCCCAGCATTTT. This chain uses TRBV21-1 with TRBJ1-5. TRBV21-1 is deemed a pseudogene. This CDR3 comprises 17 residues.

This chain joins TRBV27 and TRBJ2-1, with 7 bases identical to TRBD2. The CDR3 has 15 amino acids. The ends lost 5 bases at V and 5 bases at J; junction bases unmatched: 9. From germline, CDR1 is MNHEY and CDR2 SMNVEV (reference sequence). CDR3 sequence (DNA): TGTGCCAGCAGTGCTGGGGGGAGGGGTGACAATGAGCAGTTCTTC. It encodes CASSAGGRGDNEQFF.

The chain combines TRBV6-5 with TRBJ1-1, with D possibly being TRBD1 (5 bases). Germline V gene sequence: CDR1 MNHEY, CDR2 SVGAGI. The CDR3 length is 15 residues. V lost 4 bases and J lost 7, with 19 bases in between. CDR3 sequence: CASSSFPGSSGEAFF. The CDR3 DNA reads TGTGCCAGCAGTTCCTTTCCAGGGTCCTCTGGTGAAGCTTTCTTT.

V usage is TRBV29-1 and J usage is TRBJ1-5; the D is unclear. V was shortened by 4 bases and J by 3 bases, with 7 bases between the two germline ends. The germline gives CDR1 SQVTM, CDR2 ANQGSEA. The CDR3 length is 12 residues. The CDR3 DNA reads as TGCAGCGTTGGGCAGGTCAATCAGCCCCAGCATTTT. Translated, it gives CSVGQVNQPQHF.

The V call is TRBV11-2, the J call TRBJ2-1, with TRBD2 matching over 8 bases. From germline, CDR1 is SGHAT and CDR2 FQNNGV. The CDR3 is 15 amino acids. Losses at the gene ends were 1 base for V and 7 bases for J; bases not matched to a gene: 6. The CDR3 reads CASSLGAGVWNEQFF. In DNA, the CDR3 is TGTGCCAGCAGCTTAGGAGCGGGAGTGTGGAATGAGCAGTTCTTC.

This clone was observed once. V and J are TRBV27 and TRBJ1-2; D gene ambiguous. Trimming removed 5 bases from V and 1 base from J, with 8 bases in between. The CDR3 has 13 amino acids. Germline V gene sequence: CDR1 MNHEY, CDR2 SMNVEV (reference sequence). CDR3 DNA: TGTGCCAGCAGTCTCGGGATTAACTATGGCTACACCTTC. As protein: CASSLGINYGYTF.

V gene TRBV25-1 combines with J gene TRBJ1-5, with D perhaps TRBD1 (5 bases). The germline gives CDR1 MGHDK, CDR2 SYGVNS. Trimming left V 2 bases short and J 0 bases short, with 14 bases between. This CDR3 contains 17 residues. The CDR3 is CASSELGGTDSNQPQHF. The DNA for the CDR3 is TGTGCCAGCAGTGAACTAGGAGGGACGGATAGCAATCAGCCCCAGCATTTT.

Here the CDR3 reads CASSHKGGAGNTIYF. DNA of the CDR3: TGTGCCAGCAGCCACAAAGGGGGCGCCGGGAACACCATATATTTT. The V and J genes are TRBV7-2 and TRBJ1-3, with 7 positions matching TRBD1. The CDR3 spans 15 residues. The junction had 11 bases not matched to a gene; V was cut back by 5 bases and J by 7 bases. Germline V lookup: CDR1 SGHTA, CDR2 FQGNSA.

This chain links TRBV30 with TRBJ1-5; perhaps TRBD1 as D (6 bases). CDR3 length equals 14 residues. In germline, CDR1 is GTSNPN, CDR2 SVGIG (reference sequence). V was shortened by 0 bases and J by 6 bases, with 12 bases between the two germline ends. The chain's CDR3 is CAWSVYRAGQPQHF. CDR3 coding DNA: TGTGCCTGGAGTGTGTACAGGGCGGGTCAGCCCCAGCATTTT.

This clone came up once. This sequence joins TRBV28 and TRBJ1-5, with TRBD1 matching 9 bases. The CDR3 loop spans 15 amino acids. Trimming took 5 bases from V and 6 from J; bases not matched to a gene: 8. Germline CDR1 reads MDHEN; CDR2 reads SYDVKM. For the CDR3, the DNA is TGTGCCAGCAGTCTTGGACAGGGGAGGGCTCAGCCCCAGCATTTT. Its protein product is CASSLGQGRAQPQHF. The whole variable domain, remainder taken from reference TRBV28 and TRBJ1-5, is DVKVTQSSRYLVKRTGEKVFLECVQDMDHENMFWYRQDPGLGLRLIYFSYDVKMKEKGDIPEGYSVSREKKERFSLILESASTNQTSMYLCASSLGQGRAQPQHFGDGTRLSIL.

This clone was counted a single time. The genes are TRBV25-1 and TRBJ2-5; 11 bases fit TRBD2. The CDR3 contains 13 residues. J was trimmed by 5 bases and V by 7 bases; bases with no gene match: 3. CDR1 is MGHDK and CDR2 is SYGVNS in the germline V gene. CDR3 sequence reads: CASTLAGAETQYF. The CDR3, as DNA: TGTGCCAGCACACTAGCGGGGGCGGAGACCCAGTACTTC.

The chain has TRBV28 and TRBJ1-1; the D gene is possibly TRBD1 (5 bases). Germline assignment: CDR1 MDHEN and CDR2 SYDVKM. Trimming left V 5 bases short and J 3 bases short, with 7 bases between. The CDR3 spans 12 residues. In nucleotides, the CDR3 is TGTGCCAGCAGTCTAGGGGACACTGAAGCTTTCTTT. This gives the protein CASSLGDTEAFF.

This clone was counted between two and nine times. The V and J genes are TRBV19 and TRBJ1-6; TRBD1 agrees at 8 bases. The ends lost 5 bases at V and 10 bases at J; junction bases unmatched: 16. The CDR3 has 17 amino acids. Per the germline V gene, CDR1 is LNHDA and CDR2 is SQIVND (reference sequence). The CDR3 nucleotides read TGTGCCAGTAGTGGAGGGAAGACAGGGGATCTTAACTCACCCCTCCACTTT. Its translation: CASSGGKTGDLNSPLHF.

This rearrangement joins TRBV30 to TRBJ1-2; no definite D call. Looked up from germline, CDR1 is GTSNPN and CDR2 is SVGIG (reference sequence). The CDR3 is 15 residues long. V lost 2 bases and J lost 6, with 19 bases in between. The DNA of the CDR3 is TGTGCCTGGAGTCGTCGGGGTGAGCATGGGAATGGCTACACCTTC. Its translation: CAWSRRGEHGNGYTF.

The chain links TRBV4-2 to TRBJ2-4; D is unclear. The CDR3 loop spans 13 amino acids. V was clipped by 4 bases and J by 6 bases, with 10 bases between them. The germline V gene has CDR1 LGHNA and CDR2 YNFKEQ. The CDR3 is CASSREEGNIQYF. DNA for the CDR3: TGTGCCAGCAGCCGTGAAGAAGGAAACATTCAGTACTTC.

The V gene is TRBV5-5, the J gene TRBJ2-3; 11 positions match TRBD2. The CDR3 length is 16 residues. The V gene end was trimmed by 1 base and the J gene end by 0 bases; junction bases not matched to a gene: 1. Germline lookup yields CDR1 SGHKS and CDR2 YYEKEE (reference sequence). The CDR3 nucleotides are TGTGCCAGCAGCTTGATAGCGGGGGGGAGCACAGATACGCAGTATTTT. This encodes CASSLIAGGSTDTQYF.

This chain uses TRBV4-1 with TRBJ1-1; possibly TRBD1 for D (6 bases). V was cut by 0 bases and J by 9 bases, with 17 bases left in between. Germline CDR1 reads MGHRA; CDR2 reads YSYEKL. The length of the CDR3 is 15 residues. The CDR3 spells CASSQDRGPARKAFF. Written as DNA, the CDR3 is TGCGCCAGCAGCCAAGATCGGGGGCCCGCTAGGAAAGCTTTCTTT.

The chain carries TRBV6-5 and TRBJ1-2; the D is unclear. V lost 8 bases, J lost 5 bases, and 18 bases lay in between. This CDR3 region has 14 residues. In germline, CDR1 is MNHEY, CDR2 SVGAGI. The CDR3 DNA reads TGTGCCAGCGGCACCCTAAGGGATCGGTATGGCTACACCTTC. It codes for CASGTLRDRYGYTF.

The chain joins TRBV3-1 (or the pseudogene TRBV3-2) to TRBJ2-5; 10 bases fit TRBD2. The CDR3 is 16 amino acids. Trimming at V came to 4 bases and at J to 3 bases, leaving 8 bases not matched to a gene. The germline CDR1 and CDR2 sequences are LGHDT and YNNKEL (reference sequence). CDR3 in amino acids: CASSPHSGRLEETQYF. CDR3 in DNA: TGTGCCAGCAGCCCCCATAGCGGGAGGCTCGAAGAGACCCAGTACTTC.

This sequence joins TRBV20-1 and TRBJ1-1, with D hard to call. Germline loops: CDR1 DFQATT, CDR2 SNEGSKA (reference sequence). V lost 8 bases, J lost 3 bases, and 10 bases lay in between. This CDR3 has 11 amino acids. The CDR3, as DNA: TGCAGTCCACCCACGGACACTGAAGCTTTCTTT. This codes for CSPPTDTEAFF.

The rearrangement links TRBV10-3 to TRBJ2-2; 12 nucleotides line up with TRBD2. The V gene's germline CDR1 is ENHRY and CDR2 SYGVKD. The V gene end was trimmed by 3 bases and the J gene end by 0 bases; junction bases not matched to a gene: 8. The CDR3 runs to 19 residues. The DNA for the CDR3 is TGTGCCATCAGTGACCCCACTCTAGCGGGGGGGGCGAACACCGGGGAGCTGTTTTTT. Encoded protein: CAISDPTLAGGANTGELFF.

This clone has only a few counts. This rearrangement joins TRBV10-3 to TRBJ1-1; a possible D gene is TRBD1 (6 bases). V gave up 10 bases and J gave up 8 bases, with 26 bases separating them. The CDR3 covers 15 residues. Germline CDR1 reads ENHRY; CDR2 reads SYGVKD. Here the CDR3 reads CATRSRSGDVDEAFF. The CDR3 nucleotides read TGTGCCACCCGAAGTAGATCAGGGGACGTCGACGAAGCTTTCTTT.